These 23 T cell receptor beta chains were sequenced from one sample in a study of identical twins. TCRdb called the 5' RACE reads again in MiXCR, with one record for every CDR3 protein. The sample lists some 1,700,000 distinct CDR3 sequences, roughly 35% occurring once. Sequences were obtained from cord blood. These receptors were collected from a newborn girl in good health.

V gene TRBV11-2 combines with J gene TRBJ1-2; no definite D call. This CDR3 comprises 13 residues. V was clipped by 4 bases and J by 8 bases, with 14 bases between them. Germline V gene sequence: CDR1 SGHAT, CDR2 FQNNGV. The CDR3 region is CASSSSSQRGYTF. As DNA, the CDR3 is TGTGCCAGCAGCTCATCTTCCCAGAGGGGCTACACCTTC.

The rearrangement links TRBV6-5 to TRBJ1-1; no firm D call. The germline gives CDR1 MNHEY, CDR2 SVGAGI. This CDR3 has 14 residues. Deletions cut 2 bases from V and 0 bases from J, with 7 bases between. In DNA form, the CDR3 reads TGTGCCAGCAGTTACCGTCTCCTGAACACTGAAGCTTTCTTT. Protein sequence: CASSYRLLNTEAFF.

The V and J genes are TRBV14 and TRBJ2-4; maybe TRBD1 (6 bases). Judging by the DNA end, TRBJ2-7 fits better; the J call may be wrong. The CDR3 is 14 residues long. The germline V gene has CDR1 SGHDN and CDR2 FVKESK. Here the CDR3 reads CATSRQAHSYEQYF. The DNA for the CDR3 is TGTGCCACTTCTAGACAGGCCCACTCCTACGAGCAGTACTTC.

The chain carries TRBV5-4 and TRBJ2-5; 11 bases fit TRBD2. CDR1 and CDR2 (germline): SGHNT, YYREEE (reference sequence). This CDR3 spans 15 amino acids. The trim removed 5 bases at V and 2 bases at J, leaving 5 bases unmatched. For the CDR3, the DNA is TGTGCCAGCAGACCGGGACTAGCGGATCAAGAGACCCAGTACTTC. It specifies CASRPGLADQETQYF.

The chain joins TRBV5-4 to TRBJ1-2; no reliable D call. Per the germline V gene, CDR1 is SGHNT and CDR2 is YYREEE (reference sequence). With 4 bases removed from V and 8 bases from J, the gap between germline ends came to 12 bases. This CDR3 spans 12 amino acids. The CDR3, as DNA: TGTGCCAGCAGCCCCGCAGGCTTGGGCTACACCTTC. Protein product: CASSPAGLGYTF.

The chain carries TRBV9 and TRBJ2-3, with 12 bases that match TRBD2. Unmatched junction bases numbered 10, after V lost 4 bases and J lost 4 bases. The CDR3 runs 17 residues. Germline V CDR1 and CDR2: SGDLS, YYNGEE. As DNA, the CDR3 is TGTGCCAGCAGCCCCCGCCGGGGGACTAGCGGGTCAGATACGCAGTATTTT. Protein sequence: CASSPRRGTSGSDTQYF.

This clonotype was seen a few times. The chain is built from TRBV13 and TRBJ1-2; D is uncertain. V was pared by 5 bases and J by 8 bases, with 12 bases between. In germline, CDR1 is PRHDT, CDR2 FYEKMQ (reference sequence). This CDR3 is 12 amino acids long. This CDR3 reads CASSRGTEGYTF. The CDR3 DNA sequence: TGTGCCAGCAGCCGGGGTACGGAAGGCTACACCTTC.

This chain uses TRBV4-2 with TRBJ2-1, with D unresolved. CDR3 length: 13 amino acids. The germline gives CDR1 LGHNA, CDR2 YNFKEQ. V lost 1 base and J lost 10, with 11 bases in between. CDR3 bases: TGTGCCAGCAGCCAAGCTTCGCTGGCAGAGCAGTTCTTC. Its protein is CASSQASLAEQFF.

The J gene is TRBJ1-6, the V gene TRBV5-1; no clear D. CDR1 is SGHRS, CDR2 YFSETQ, per germline. Deletions cut 0 bases from V and 7 bases from J, with 11 bases between. The length of the CDR3 is 15 residues. The CDR3 nucleotides read TGCGCCAGCAGCTTGGAAGGCCTAACCAATTCACCCCTCCACTTT. Protein: CASSLEGLTNSPLHF. Full variable domain (outside the CDR3, taken from reference TRBV5-1 and TRBJ1-6): KAGVTQTPRYLIKTRGQQVTLSCSPISGHRSVSWYQQTPGQGLQFLFEYFSETQRNKGNFPGRFSGRQFSNSRSEMNVSTLELGDSALYLCASSLEGLTNSPLHFGNGTRLTVT.

This clonotype has a handful of counts. This chain links TRBV10-3 with TRBJ2-3; tentative D call: TRBD2 (6 bases). Trimming shortened V by 4 bases and J by 0 bases, and 14 bases separated the two germline ends. Germline V gives CDR1 ENHRY, CDR2 SYGVKD. The CDR3 sequence is 16 residues long. The CDR3 DNA follows: TGTGCCATCAGTGCTGTGGCGGGGTTAAGCACAGATACGCAGTATTTT. It encodes CAISAVAGLSTDTQYF.

The rearrangement links TRBV7-2 to TRBJ2-5; TRBD2 agrees at 14 bases. V dropped 5 bases and J dropped 11; count of bases not matched to a gene: 22. Germline lookup yields CDR1 SGHTA and CDR2 FQGNSA. This CDR3 has 19 residues. Here the CDR3 DNA reads TGTGCCAGCAGCGGCGCGGGACTAGCGGGGGCGAGCCTTTATAATGAGCAGTACTTC. This sequence encodes CASSGAGLAGASLYNEQYF.

This clonotype was counted a few times. This chain links TRBV9 with TRBJ2-4; no definite D call. The J call may be mistaken, given a closer DNA end match to TRBJ2-5. The CDR3 totals 14 residues. The V gene's germline CDR1 is SGDLS and CDR2 YYNGEE. CDR3 DNA: TGTGCCAGCAGCGTAGACCCCGGGTTGGGGACCCAGTACTTC. As protein: CASSVDPGLGTQYF.

V and J are TRBV10-3 and TRBJ2-3; TRBD1 aligns across 7 bases. The CDR3 is 15 residues long. Germline CDR1 ENHRY, CDR2 SYGVKD. The ends lost 2 bases at V and 6 bases at J; junction bases unmatched: 8. CDR3 region: CAISEDRELTDTQYF. The CDR3 nucleotides are TGTGCCATCAGTGAGGACAGGGAACTCACGGATACGCAGTATTTT.

This chain uses TRBV20-1 with TRBJ2-7; possibly TRBD1 or TRBD2 for D (5 bases each). Trimming took 0 bases from V and 2 from J, leaving 14 bases between them. Germline CDR1 DFQATT, CDR2 SNEGSKA (reference sequence). This CDR3 spans 15 amino acids. This chain's CDR3 is CSARDRVGVPYEQYF. In nucleotides, the CDR3 is TGCAGTGCTAGAGACCGGGTGGGGGTTCCCTACGAGCAGTACTTC.

On this clonotype: One end of the junction does not line up with germline, which may come from a read error. V and J are TRBV4-1 and TRBJ2-7; the D is unclear. This CDR3 spans 17 amino acids. The germline V gene has CDR1 MGHRA and CDR2 YSYEKL. CDR3 sequence: CASSWRGSTDGYNEQYF. The CDR3 DNA sequence: TGTGCCAGCAGCTGGCGTGGTAGCACGGATGGGTACAATGAGCAGTACTTC.

This clonotype was counted ten times or more. J is TRBJ2-7 and V is TRBV10-1, with no clear D. Trimming shortened V by 0 bases and J by 2 bases, and 5 bases separated the two germline ends. Germline CDR1 and CDR2: WNHNN and SYGVQD (reference sequence). The CDR3 consists of 13 residues. The CDR3 loop is CASSESGTYEQYF. In DNA form, the CDR3 reads TGCGCCAGCAGTGAGTCAGGCACCTACGAGCAGTACTTC.

The CDR3 region is CAWSVGTGNQETQYF. The CDR3 DNA is TGTGCCTGGAGTGTAGGGACAGGGAACCAAGAGACCCAGTACTTC. This sequence joins TRBV30 and TRBJ2-5; the match to TRBD1 covers 9 bases. With V trimmed by 0 bases and J by 0 bases, 2 bases remained unmatched. This CDR3 contains 15 residues. Germline lookup yields CDR1 GTSNPN and CDR2 SVGIG (reference sequence). Complete variable domain (other parts from reference TRBV30 and TRBJ2-5): SQTIHQWPATLVQPVGSPLSLECTVEGTSNPNLYWYRQAAGRGLQLLFYSVGIGQISSEVPQNLSASRPQDRQFILSSKKLLLSDSGFYLCAWSVGTGNQETQYFGPGTRLLVL.

This clonotype appeared many times. At one end, the junction sequence differs from germline, possibly due to a read error. V usage is TRBV5-1 and J usage is TRBJ2-3, with TRBD2 identical over 9 bases. The germline V gene has CDR1 SGHRS and CDR2 YFSETQ. This CDR3 is 15 amino acids long. In DNA, the CDR3 is TGTGCCAGCAGCTCTAGCGGGGTCTCCACAGATACGCAGTATTTT. Its protein product is CASSSSGVSTDTQYF.

This clonotype has at least ten counts. V gene TRBV3-1 combines with J gene TRBJ1-2; TRBD1 aligns across 8 bases. V lost 6 bases, J lost 7 bases, and 4 bases stayed unmatched. The CDR3 covers 12 residues. The germline V gene encodes CDR1 LGHDT and CDR2 YNNKEL (reference sequence). The CDR3 reads CASRRGTGGYTF. In DNA form, the CDR3 reads TGTGCCAGCAGACGCGGGACAGGTGGCTACACCTTC.

This clonotype showed up many times. V is TRBV11-2 and J is TRBJ2-3; 7 nucleotides line up with TRBD2. From germline, CDR1 is SGHAT and CDR2 FQNNGV. J was trimmed by 1 base and V by 1 base; bases with no gene match: 8. The CDR3 length is 17 residues. For the CDR3, the DNA is TGTGCCAGCAGCTTAGTCTTCGGGGACTATGGCACAGATACGCAGTATTTT. Amino acid sequence: CASSLVFGDYGTDTQYF.

The chain is built from TRBV11-3 and TRBJ2-2; TRBD1 might be the D (5 bases). Germline V gene data show CDR1 as SGHNT and CDR2 as YENEEA. Trimming stripped 6 bases from V and 1 base from J, with 9 bases between. The CDR3 is 14 residues long. For the CDR3, the DNA is TGTGCCAGCAGACCCGACAGGAACACCGGGGAGCTGTTTTTT. Its protein product is CASRPDRNTGELFF.

The V call is TRBV6-6, the J call TRBJ2-6, with D perhaps matching TRBD1 (5 bases). The CDR3 has 15 residues. From germline, CDR1 is MNHNY and CDR2 SVGAGI (reference sequence). V dropped 2 bases and J dropped 2 bases, with 7 bases sitting between them. CDR3 nucleotides: TGTGCCAGCAGTTACCAGGGTGCTGGGGCCAACGTCCTGACTTTC. Amino acids: CASSYQGAGANVLTF.

The CDR3 region is CASSSDRRGETQYF. CDR3 nucleotides: TGTGCCAGCAGTTCGGACCGGAGGGGGGAGACCCAGTACTTC. The rearrangement joins TRBV28 to TRBJ2-5; TRBD1 or TRBD2 may be the D gene (6 bases each). The CDR3 runs to 14 residues. V lost 4 bases to trimming and J lost 5 bases, with 14 bases between them. Germline V lookup: CDR1 MDHEN, CDR2 SYDVKM.